The next 24 T cell receptor beta chains were all read from a single sample in a study of blood T cell repertoires in COVID-19. Assay used: immunoSEQ multiplex PCR; TCRdb lists only in-frame clones, some missing. Among roughly 450,000 clones, about 92% were seen once, and the ten largest hold approximately 0.55%. The specimen sequenced was PBMCs or T cells enriched from blood (not recorded which). These receptors were taken from a man in his late teens or twenties who had recovered from COVID-19.

The rearrangement uses TRBV30 and TRBJ2-1, with 9 positions matching TRBD2. Germline CDR1 and CDR2: GTSNPN and SVGIG (reference sequence). V was clipped by 4 bases and J by 3 bases; unmatched bases: 1. CDR3 length: 13 amino acids. In DNA form, the CDR3 reads TGTGCCTGGAATAGCGGGAGCTACAATGAGCAGTTCTTC. Protein product: CAWNSGSYNEQFF.

The V and J genes are TRBV28 and TRBJ2-1, with 10 bases lining up with TRBD2. This CDR3 has 13 amino acids. The V gene's germline CDR1 is MDHEN and CDR2 SYDVKM. J was trimmed by 8 bases and V by 2 bases; bases with no gene match: 0. The CDR3 DNA sequence: TGTGCCAGCAGTTTAAGCGGGAGGGATGAGCAGTTCTTC. It codes for CASSLSGRDEQFF.

The chain employs TRBV7-9 and TRBJ1-3; TRBD1 might be the D (6 bases). Germline V CDR1 and CDR2: SEHNR, FQNEAQ (reference sequence). V was pared by 2 bases and J by 2 bases, with 10 bases between. The CDR3 sequence is 15 residues long. CDR3 region: CASSLPDSTGNTIYF. The CDR3 region has the DNA TGTGCCAGCAGCTTACCGGACAGTACTGGAAACACCATATATTTT.

In this sample, this clone turned up once. The CDR3 protein is CASSLEAGLKEQYF. The CDR3 bases are TGTGCCAGCAGCTTAGAAGCGGGTTTAAAGGAGCAGTACTTC. The rearrangement joins TRBV11-2 to TRBJ2-7, with a tentative D call TRBD2 (6 bases). Trimming shortened V by 0 bases and J by 7 bases, and 13 bases separated the two germline ends. The CDR3 extends over 14 amino acids. Germline V lookup: CDR1 SGHAT, CDR2 FQNNGV.

The chain has TRBV7-9 and TRBJ2-4; D might be TRBD2 (6 bases). This CDR3 has 17 residues. Trimming left V 1 base short and J 8 bases short, with 21 bases between. Germline V gene sequence: CDR1 SEHNR, CDR2 FQNEAQ (reference sequence). The CDR3 nucleotides are TGTGCCAGCAGCTTAGGAGAGGCGGGACCTGGCTGGGACATTCAGTACTTC. It codes for CASSLGEAGPGWDIQYF.

V usage is TRBV19 and J usage is TRBJ1-6; TRBD1 matches 11 bases. The V gene end was trimmed by 5 bases and the J gene end by 10 bases; junction bases not matched to a gene: 7. Germline V gene sequence: CDR1 LNHDA, CDR2 SQIVND (reference sequence). The CDR3 runs to 15 residues. CDR3 sequence reads: CASSAWTGGESPLHF. CDR3 DNA: TGTGCCAGTAGTGCTTGGACAGGGGGCGAATCACCCCTCCACTTT.

The chain couples TRBV5-4 to TRBJ2-5, with D maybe TRBD2 (6 bases). Germline CDR1 reads SGHNT; CDR2 reads YYREEE (reference sequence). The CDR3 runs 12 residues. The germline V and J ends were trimmed by 0 bases and 12 bases, with 12 bases remaining between them. The CDR3: CASSLDRGIEYF. In DNA form, the CDR3 reads TGTGCCAGCAGCTTGGACCGGGGGATCGAGTACTTC. The complete variable domain, with remaining parts taken from reference TRBV5-4 and TRBJ2-5, reads ETGVTQSPTHLIKTRGQQVTLRCSSQSGHNTVSWYQQALGQGPQFIFQYYREEENGRGNFPPRFSGLQFPNYSSELNVNALELDDSALYLCASSLDRGIEYFGPGTRLLVL.

Turning to this clone: The sample carries other DNA sequences with the same CDR3. V is TRBV5-1 and J is TRBJ2-2, with 9 bases identical to TRBD1. Per germline, CDR1 SGHRS and CDR2 YFSETQ. The CDR3 extends over 14 amino acids. V shed 4 bases, J shed 5 bases, and the junction held 3 bases outside the gene matches. The CDR3: CASSPGTGTGELFF. For the CDR3, the DNA is TGCGCCAGCAGCCCTGGGACAGGGACCGGGGAGCTGTTTTTT.

The chain combines TRBV5-1 with TRBJ2-1; 10 nucleotides line up with TRBD2. J gave up 0 bases and V 3 bases, and 9 bases lay outside the gene matches. Looked up from germline, CDR1 is SGHRS and CDR2 is YFSETQ. The CDR3 totals 18 residues. The CDR3 DNA sequence: TGCGCCAGCAGCTCCCTGACTAGCGGGCTTCTCTCCTACAATGAGCAGTTCTTC. Its translation is CASSSLTSGLLSYNEQFF.

This clone appeared a single time. DNA of the CDR3: TGTGCCAGCAGCCTTAGTGGACTGGGGAATTCACCCCTCCACTTT. It specifies CASSLSGLGNSPLHF. The gene calls are TRBV7-2 and TRBJ1-6; the D is unclear. There are 15 residues in the CDR3. Germline V lookup: CDR1 SGHTA, CDR2 FQGNSA. V was clipped by 5 bases and J by 7 bases, with 15 bases between them.

The chain recombines TRBV11-2 with TRBJ2-1, with D hard to call. The CDR3 has 13 residues. V was clipped by 0 bases and J by 8 bases, with 8 bases between them. Germline V gene sequence: CDR1 SGHAT, CDR2 FQNNGV. CDR3 amino acids: CASSLDLADEQFF. CDR3 bases: TGTGCCAGCAGCTTAGATCTGGCAGATGAGCAGTTCTTC.

The chain combines TRBV19 with TRBJ1-2; tentative D call: TRBD1 (5 bases). This CDR3 has 16 residues. The V gene lost 5 bases and the J gene lost 4 bases, with 20 bases spanning the gap. From germline, CDR1 is LNHDA and CDR2 SQIVND (reference sequence). CDR3 bases: TGTGCCAGTAGTGGCCGGGACTTAAGACGGTTCTATGGCTACACCTTC. This sequence encodes CASSGRDLRRFYGYTF. The full variable domain, rest sourced from reference TRBV19 and TRBJ1-2, is DGGITQSPKYLFRKEGQNVTLSCEQNLNHDAMYWYRQDPGQGLRLIYYSQIVNDFQKGDIAEGYSVSREKKESFPLTVTSAQKNPTAFYLCASSGRDLRRFYGYTFGSGTRLTVV.

This clone showed up just a few times. The chain joins TRBV2 to TRBJ2-2; maybe TRBD2 (6 bases). Germline values: CDR1 SNHLY, CDR2 FYNNEI. This CDR3 contains 14 residues. The V gene lost 1 base and the J gene lost 8 bases, with 11 bases spanning the gap. The CDR3 protein is CASSEESSAGELFF. The CDR3 nucleotides are TGTGCCAGCAGTGAAGAGTCTAGCGCAGGGGAGCTGTTTTTT. Combining the CDR3 with reference TRBV2 and TRBJ2-2 gives the whole variable domain EPEVTQTPSHQVTQMGQEVILRCVPISNHLYFYWYRQILGQKVEFLVSFYNNEISEKSEIFDDQFSVERPDGSNFTLKIRSTKLEDSAMYFCASSEESSAGELFFGEGSRLTVL.

This chain connects TRBV14 to TRBJ2-7; 10 nucleotides match TRBD1. After removal of 4 bases from V and 3 bases from J, the junction contained 6 bases not matched to a gene. Per the germline V gene, CDR1 is SGHDN and CDR2 is FVKESK. CDR3 length: 15 residues. The CDR3 reads CASSPLTGGGYEQYF. The CDR3, as DNA: TGTGCCAGCAGCCCCCTGACAGGGGGCGGCTACGAGCAGTACTTC.

This chain joins TRBV28 and TRBJ1-1, with TRBD1 as a possible D gene (5 bases). The germline V and J ends were trimmed by 10 bases and 1 base, with 10 bases remaining between them. Per the germline V gene, CDR1 is MDHEN and CDR2 is SYDVKM. The CDR3 consists of 12 residues. CDR3 coding DNA: TGTGCCATCCTCAGGGCGAACACTGAAGCTTTCTTT. Translating gives CAILRANTEAFF.

The chain links TRBV24-1 to TRBJ2-7; D possibly corresponds to TRBD2 (6 bases). V was shortened by 3 bases and J by 5 bases, with 19 bases between the two germline ends. This CDR3 is built from 16 residues. Germline CDR1 reads KGHDR; CDR2 reads SFDVKD. The CDR3 spells CATSDPMGGDPNEQYF. In DNA form, the CDR3 reads TGTGCCACCAGTGATCCGATGGGGGGAGATCCCAACGAGCAGTACTTC.

This clone was seen a few times. The chain employs TRBV27 and TRBJ2-2; 7 bases fit TRBD2. With V trimmed by 6 bases and J by 1 base, 5 bases remained unmatched. This CDR3 is 15 amino acids long. CDR1 and CDR2 (germline): MNHEY, SMNVEV (reference sequence). The chain's CDR3 is CASSPASGNTGELFF. CDR3 nucleotides: TGTGCCAGCAGCCCCGCTAGCGGGAACACCGGGGAGCTGTTTTTT.

This chain joins TRBV6-5 and TRBJ1-5; 7 nucleotides line up with TRBD1. The CDR3 has 15 residues. Germline V CDR1 and CDR2: MNHEY, SVGAGI. V dropped 6 bases and J dropped 3; count of bases not matched to a gene: 8. In DNA, the CDR3 is TGTGCCAGCAGAGGAGACAGGGACCACAATCAGCCCCAGCATTTT. As protein: CASRGDRDHNQPQHF.

The chain is built from TRBV7-9 and TRBJ1-1, with a weak D call TRBD1 (6 bases). Germline-derived CDR1 and CDR2 are SEHNR and FQNEAQ (reference sequence). V dropped 1 base and J dropped 4 bases, with 13 bases sitting between them. This CDR3 is built from 15 residues. The CDR3: CASSLEEGVVTEAFF. DNA for the CDR3: TGTGCCAGCAGCTTAGAAGAGGGGGTGGTCACTGAAGCTTTCTTT.

In this sample, this clone turned up once. The gene calls are TRBV28 and TRBJ2-2; 15 nucleotides line up with TRBD2. J was trimmed by 4 bases and V by 4 bases; bases with no gene match: 7. The CDR3 runs 18 residues. Germline lookup yields CDR1 MDHEN and CDR2 SYDVKM. The chain's CDR3 is CASSWTSGRAKGTGELFF. CDR3 bases: TGTGCCAGCAGTTGGACTAGCGGGAGGGCCAAGGGCACCGGGGAGCTGTTTTTT. The full variable domain, in which reference TRBV28 and TRBJ2-2 provide the parts outside the CDR3, is DVKVTQSSRYLVKRTGEKVFLECVQDMDHENMFWYRQDPGLGLRLIYFSYDVKMKEKGDIPEGYSVSREKKERFSLILESASTNQTSMYLCASSWTSGRAKGTGELFFGEGSRLTVL.

The CDR3 loop is CAISEFGGGDTDTQYF. As DNA, the CDR3 is TGTGCCATCAGTGAGTTTGGCGGGGGGGATACAGATACGCAGTATTTT. This sequence joins TRBV10-3 and TRBJ2-3; 9 nucleotides match TRBD2. V was clipped by 1 base and J by 3 bases; unmatched bases: 5. The CDR3 totals 16 residues. The germline V gene has CDR1 ENHRY and CDR2 SYGVKD.

The chain carries TRBV10-3 and TRBJ1-5; 8 bases are shared with TRBD1. CDR3 length: 14 residues. The germline CDR1 and CDR2 sequences are ENHRY and SYGVKD. V was clipped by 4 bases and J by 4 bases; unmatched bases: 3. CDR3 nucleotides: TGTGCCATCAGTGGAGGACAGGGTAATCAGCCCCAGCATTTT. Translated, it gives CAISGGQGNQPQHF.

The table lists this clone with a few counts. CDR3 region: CASSQETQYF. CDR3 bases: TGTGCCAGCTCGCAAGAGACCCAGTACTTC. V gene TRBV7-9 combines with J gene TRBJ2-5; no firm D call. Germline V gene data show CDR1 as SEHNR and CDR2 as FQNEAQ (reference sequence). Trimming cost V 8 bases and J 2 bases, with 3 bases left between them. The CDR3 consists of 10 residues.

J is TRBJ1-1 and V is TRBV7-9; 12 bases map to TRBD1. Germline V gene sequence: CDR1 SEHNR, CDR2 FQNEAQ (reference sequence). V shed 6 bases, J shed 4 bases, and the junction held 9 bases outside the gene matches. There are 16 residues in the CDR3. CDR3 sequence: CASSEWGTGGFTEAFF. CDR3 nucleotides: TGTGCCAGCAGTGAATGGGGGACAGGGGGCTTCACTGAAGCTTTCTTT.